This T cell receptor (beta chain) originates from a study of T cells after yellow fever vaccination. Template switching with 5'RACE generated the TCR cDNA and added a universal primer site and UMIs. Via MiXCR, TCRdb re-called the 5' RACE reads, giving one row per CDR3 protein. The table shows around 600,000 distinct CDR3 sequences, with about 12% occurring only once. Sequencing was performed on PBMCs, taken on the day of the yellow fever booster vaccination. This TCR was recovered from a man aged 25-45 years who received the YFV17D yellow fever vaccine.

The chain's CDR3 is CASSTYRDGTEAFF. In DNA, the CDR3 is TGTGCCAGCAGCACGTACAGGGATGGCACTGAAGCTTTCTTT. The J gene is TRBJ1-1, the V gene TRBV7-9; TRBD1 is a possible D gene (6 bases). The CDR3 extends over 14 amino acids. Germline V CDR1 and CDR2: SEHNR, FQNEAQ (reference sequence). V was pared by 5 bases and J by 4 bases, with 14 bases between.